This T cell receptor beta chain comes out of a study of spatial heterogeneity in lung cancer. Germline-derived CDR1 and CDR2 are LGHDT and YNNKEL (reference sequence). Trimming removed 2 bases from V and 2 bases from J, with 8 bases in between. The CDR3 has 14 residues. One entry per CDR3 protein results from TCRdb running MiXCR on the 5' RACE reads. The table includes about 42,000 distinct CDR3 sequences, almost 7% detected once. Time point given: sample taken at primary tumor resection. A few counts support this clonotype. The source is a female donor with early-stage non-small cell lung cancer. This chain connects TRBV3-1 to TRBJ2-3, with D hard to call. Source: PBMCs, taken at surgery. CDR3 DNA: TGTGCCAGCAGCCAAAATTCAATCACAGATACGCAGTATTTT. Translated, it gives CASSQNSITDTQYF.